This T cell receptor beta chain was sequenced for a study of blood T cell repertoires in COVID-19. Study overall: Donors in the United States, Italy and Spain gave samples during acute or convalescent COVID-19. T cells, B-cell-depleted T cells, or PBMCs provided the cDNA or gDNA that served as material.

Source study methods: Estimates of nucleated cell counts were drawn from the amplification of reference gene primers. Assay used: immunoSEQ multiplex PCR; TCRdb lists only in-frame clones, some missing. V and J calls and clone size are copied from that table; D and trimming were computed from the DNA. The top ten clones hold around 8.9% of a sample with approximately 330,000 clones, roughly 90% of them seen once. The Seattle site enrolled patients during active infection and followed them longitudinally. The CDR3 runs 18 residues. With 4 bases removed from V and 0 bases from J, the gap between germline ends came to 19 bases. CDR1 and CDR2 (germline): SGHVS, FQNEAQ.

Sequencing used peripheral blood. The clonotype was recovered from a man in his thirties or forties with COVID-19, enrolled during active disease. V and J are TRBV7-8 and TRBJ2-4, with a possible D match to TRBD1 (6 bases). In DNA, the CDR3 is TGTGCCAGCAGCTCCCGGGACAACCGATTGCTAGCCAAAAACATTCAGTACTTC. It encodes CASSSRDNRLLAKNIQYF. The entire variable domain, with the rest obtained from reference TRBV7-8 and TRBJ2-4, is as follows: GAGVSQSPRYKVAKRGQDVALRCDPISGHVSLFWYQQALGQGPEFLTYFQNEAQLDKSGLPSDRFFAERPEGSVSTLKIQRTQQEDSAVYLCASSSRDNRLLAKNIQYFGAGTRLSVL.